These 3 T cell receptor beta chains were all obtained from the same sample, sequenced in a study of prognosis after radiotherapy for stage I lung cancer. From genomic DNA, TCR beta CDR3 was amplified by two-round multiplex PCR. The first round of PCR was done with primers that matched each TRBV and TRBJ gene. TCRdb re-called the multiplex PCR reads with MiXCR, one entry per CDR3 protein. The sample yields about 20,000 distinct CDR3 sequences, around 47% seen once. The source material was PBMCs, sampled before or after stereotactic body radiation therapy (not recorded which). These TCRs come from a donor over 45 with non-small cell lung cancer.

There are many counts of this clonotype. This chain connects TRBV6-2 or TRBV6-3 to TRBJ2-3; D possibly corresponds to TRBD2 (5 bases). Trimming took 7 bases from V and 8 from J, leaving 16 bases between them. This CDR3 is built from 13 residues. Germline V lookup: CDR1 MNHEY, CDR2 SVGEGT. CDR3 loop: CASNPTGKGTQYF. In DNA form, the CDR3 reads TGTGCCAGCAATCCGACGGGGAAAGGTACGCAGTATTTT.

This clonotype was observed at least ten times. The V gene is TRBV20-1, the J gene TRBJ2-7, with TRBD2 matching 9 bases. The CDR3 contains 15 residues. J lost 5 bases, V lost 3 bases, and 11 bases had no gene match. Germline assignment: CDR1 DFQATT and CDR2 SNEGSKA (reference sequence). The CDR3 loop is CSASSGGGRAHEQYF. Written as DNA, the CDR3 is TGCAGTGCTAGTTCCGGGGGCGGGAGGGCCCACGAGCAGTACTTC.

The table lists this clonotype with many counts. The genes are TRBV27 and TRBJ2-5; 7 nucleotides match TRBD2. Trimming cost V 8 bases and J 3 bases; bases outside gene matches: 9. There are 14 residues in the CDR3. Germline V lookup: CDR1 MNHEY, CDR2 SMNVEV (reference sequence). The CDR3 spells CASRRTAGEETQYF. CDR3 nucleotide sequence: TGTGCCAGCCGAAGGACGGCGGGGGAAGAGACCCAGTACTTC.